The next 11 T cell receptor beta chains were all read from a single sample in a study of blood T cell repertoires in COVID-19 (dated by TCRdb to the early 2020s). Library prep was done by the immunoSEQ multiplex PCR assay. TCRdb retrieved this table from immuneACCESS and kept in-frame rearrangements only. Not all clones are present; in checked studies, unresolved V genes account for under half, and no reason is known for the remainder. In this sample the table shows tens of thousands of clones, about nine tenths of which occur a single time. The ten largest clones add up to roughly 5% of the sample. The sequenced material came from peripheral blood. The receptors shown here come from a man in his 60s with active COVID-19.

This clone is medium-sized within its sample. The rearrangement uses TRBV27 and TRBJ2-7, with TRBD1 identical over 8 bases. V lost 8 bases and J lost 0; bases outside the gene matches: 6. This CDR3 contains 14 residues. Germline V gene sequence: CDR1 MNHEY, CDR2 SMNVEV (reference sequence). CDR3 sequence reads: CASGGQDSSYEQYF. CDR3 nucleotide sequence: TGTGCCAGCGGGGGACAGGATTCCTCCTACGAGCAGTACTTC.

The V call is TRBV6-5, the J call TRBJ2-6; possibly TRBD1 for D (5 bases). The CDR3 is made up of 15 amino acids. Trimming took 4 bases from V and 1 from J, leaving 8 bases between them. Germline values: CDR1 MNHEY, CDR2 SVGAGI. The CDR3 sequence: CASSLRGSGANVLTF. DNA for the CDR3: TGTGCCAGCAGTTTAAGGGGATCTGGGGCCAACGTCCTGACTTTC.

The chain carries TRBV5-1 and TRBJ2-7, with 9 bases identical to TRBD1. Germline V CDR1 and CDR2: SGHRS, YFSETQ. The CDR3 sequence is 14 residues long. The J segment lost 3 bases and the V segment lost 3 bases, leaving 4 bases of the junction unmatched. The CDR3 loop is CASSWTGEGYEQYF. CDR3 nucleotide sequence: TGCGCCAGCAGCTGGACAGGGGAAGGCTACGAGCAGTACTTC.

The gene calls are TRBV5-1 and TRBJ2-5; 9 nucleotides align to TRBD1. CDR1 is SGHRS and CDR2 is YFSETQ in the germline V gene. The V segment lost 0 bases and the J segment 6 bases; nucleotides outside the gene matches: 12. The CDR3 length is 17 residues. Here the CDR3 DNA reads TGCGCCAGCAGCTTGGTGGGTGCCCCAGGACAGGGGAAGACCCAGTACTTC. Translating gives CASSLVGAPGQGKTQYF.

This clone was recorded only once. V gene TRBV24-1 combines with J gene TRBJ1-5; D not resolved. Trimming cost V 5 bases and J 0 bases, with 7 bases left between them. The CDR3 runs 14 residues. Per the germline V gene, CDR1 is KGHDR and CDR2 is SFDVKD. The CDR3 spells CATSGVYSNQPQHF. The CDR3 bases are TGTGCCACCAGTGGAGTCTATAGCAATCAGCCCCAGCATTTT.

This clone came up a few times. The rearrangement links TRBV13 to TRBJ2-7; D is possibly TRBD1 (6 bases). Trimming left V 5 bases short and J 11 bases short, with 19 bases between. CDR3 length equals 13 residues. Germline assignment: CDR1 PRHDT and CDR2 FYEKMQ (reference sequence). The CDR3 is CASSQGSAVGKYF. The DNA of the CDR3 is TGTGCCAGCAGCCAGGGGTCTGCGGTGGGCAAGTACTTC.

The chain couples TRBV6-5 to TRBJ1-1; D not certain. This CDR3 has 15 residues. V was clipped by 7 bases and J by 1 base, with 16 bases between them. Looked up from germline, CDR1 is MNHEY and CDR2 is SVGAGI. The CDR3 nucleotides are TGTGCCAGCACCTCTTTGGGCAGCTCGAACACTGAAGCTTTCTTT. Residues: CASTSLGSSNTEAFF.

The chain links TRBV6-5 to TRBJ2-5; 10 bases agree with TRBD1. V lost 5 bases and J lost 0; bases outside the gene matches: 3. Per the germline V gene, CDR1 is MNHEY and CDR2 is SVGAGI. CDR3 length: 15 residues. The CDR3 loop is CASSPDRGDQETQYF. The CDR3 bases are TGTGCCAGCAGTCCGGACAGGGGGGACCAAGAGACCCAGTACTTC.

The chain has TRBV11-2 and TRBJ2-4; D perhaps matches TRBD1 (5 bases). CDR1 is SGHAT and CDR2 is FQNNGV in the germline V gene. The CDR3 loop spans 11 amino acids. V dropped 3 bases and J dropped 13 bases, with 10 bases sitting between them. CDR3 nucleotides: TGTGCCAGCAGCTTGGACATTAGGCAGTACTTC. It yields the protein CASSLDIRQYF.

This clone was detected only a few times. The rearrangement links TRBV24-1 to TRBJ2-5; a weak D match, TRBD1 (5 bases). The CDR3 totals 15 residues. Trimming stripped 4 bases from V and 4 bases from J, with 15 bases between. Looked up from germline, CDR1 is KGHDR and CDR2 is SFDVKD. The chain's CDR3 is CATSDSRQFGETQYF. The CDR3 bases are TGTGCCACCAGTGACTCCCGACAGTTCGGAGAGACCCAGTACTTC.

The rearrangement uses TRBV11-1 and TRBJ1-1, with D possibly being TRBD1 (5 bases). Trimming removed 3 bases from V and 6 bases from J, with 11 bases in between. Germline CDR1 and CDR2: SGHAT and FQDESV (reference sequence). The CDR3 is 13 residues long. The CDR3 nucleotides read TGTGCCAGCAGCTTGGGGGGAGTCTCTGAAGCTTTCTTT. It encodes CASSLGGVSEAFF.